What follows are 2 T cell receptor beta chains derived from one specimen sequenced in a study of T cell responses to AZD1222 COVID-19 vaccine. Produced via immunoSEQ multiplex PCR; TCRdb's table is partial and in-frame only. The sample consists of 130,000 to 150,000 clones, about 92% of them appearing once. Sequences were derived from peripheral blood, sampled after recovery from COVID-19. Receptor source: an adult who had recovered from COVID-19.

The chain is built from TRBV18 and TRBJ2-7, with 8 nucleotides matching TRBD1. CDR3 length: 14 amino acids. The V gene's germline CDR1 is KGHSH and CDR2 LQKENI. The ends lost 4 bases at V and 0 bases at J; junction bases unmatched: 2. The CDR3 coding sequence is TGTGCCAGCTCACGGGACAGGTCCTCCTACGAGCAGTACTTC. This sequence encodes CASSRDRSSYEQYF.

This chain's CDR3 is CASSPLGQGAVNTIYF. The CDR3 DNA is TGCGCCAGCAGCCCCTTGGGACAGGGGGCGGTCAACACCATATATTTT. The genes are TRBV5-1 and TRBJ1-3; 12 nucleotides agree with TRBD1. CDR1 and CDR2 from the germline V gene are SGHRS and YFSETQ. Losses at the gene ends were 4 bases for V and 7 bases for J; bases not matched to a gene: 9. The CDR3 is 16 amino acids.